Following are 17 T cell receptor beta chains from one sample sequenced in a study of tumor and adjacent non-tumor tissue in lung cancer. Three rounds of nested PCR, following a modified ARM-PCR protocol, produced the TCRbeta library. MiXCR was run by TCRdb on the multiplex PCR reads, yielding one entry per CDR3 protein. Of around 86,000 distinct CDR3 sequences detected, roughly 72% appear once; the ten largest clones hold roughly a tenth. RNA was extracted from bulk tissue without any cell sorting. Sequenced material: lung tumor tissue. The receptors were sampled from a woman between 40 and 55 years old with non-small cell lung cancer.

The V and J genes are TRBV11-2 and TRBJ2-1; possible D gene TRBD2, 6 bases. Deletions cut 6 bases from V and 9 bases from J, with 21 bases between. This CDR3 is 15 amino acids long. CDR1 is SGHAT and CDR2 is FQNNGV in the germline V gene. The CDR3 nucleotides are TGTGCCAGCAGTCTAGATCCCAGTGGGGGGACTGAGCAGTTCTTC. This codes for CASSLDPSGGTEQFF.

Comment on this clonotype: This could be a read error, since a much larger clone is one nucleotide away. In this CDR3 the conserved last residue, phenylalanine or tryptophan, is missing, so a read error is likely. The chain links TRBV28 to TRBJ1-2, with 8 bases fitting TRBD1. The CDR3 sequence is 15 residues long. V lost 5 bases to trimming and J lost 8 bases; unmatched junction nucleotides: 13. Germline CDR1 and CDR2: MDHEN and SYDVKM. Here the CDR3 DNA reads TGTGCCAGCAGTATTCACAAGACAGGGGTACGAGGCTACACCTTG. Amino acids: CASSIHKTGVRGYTL.

Turning to this clonotype: Here the CDR3 omits its conserved ending phenylalanine or tryptophan, so a read error is the likely source. This chain links TRBV29-1 with TRBJ2-1; TRBD2 matches at 7 bases. V shed 6 bases and J 10 bases; nucleotides not matched to a gene: 15. This CDR3 is 14 amino acids long. Germline loops: CDR1 SQVTM, CDR2 ANQGSEA. CDR3 protein: CSVPQGGRSGEQFS. Here the CDR3 DNA reads TGCAGCGTCCCCCAGGGCGGGAGATCAGGGGAGCAGTTCTCC.

To note about this clonotype: A read error may be the cause here, since a much bigger clone is one base away. The V call is TRBV28, the J call TRBJ2-1; TRBD2 matches at 15 bases. V gave up 3 bases and J gave up 6 bases; unmatched junction bases: 9. CDR1 is MDHEN and CDR2 is SYDVKM in the germline V gene. The CDR3 has 18 amino acids. The CDR3 DNA sequence: TGTGCCAGCAGTTTCGCGGGAGGGACTAGCGGGAGGCTCAATGAGCAGTTCTTC. This translates into CASSFAGGTSGRLNEQFF.

The genes are TRBV29-1 and TRBJ2-7; D perhaps matches TRBD1 (6 bases). The CDR3 covers 14 residues. The germline CDR1 and CDR2 sequences are SQVTM and ANQGSEA. This CDR3 reads CGIGPPGASYEQYF. The CDR3 nucleotides read TGCGGCATTGGGCCCCCAGGGGCCTCCTACGAGCAGTACTTC.

This clonotype was seen a few times. The CDR3 does not close with the conserved phenylalanine or tryptophan, likely indicating a read error. The chain couples TRBV11-2 to TRBJ2-1, with 8 nucleotides matching TRBD1. This CDR3 contains 13 residues. Germline lookup yields CDR1 SGHAT and CDR2 FQNNGV. V was clipped by 7 bases and J by 7 bases; unmatched bases: 6. The CDR3, as DNA: TGTGCCAGCACATTAACAGGGGGGAATGAGCAGTTCCTC. As protein: CASTLTGGNEQFL.

As regards this clonotype: Sequence at one end of the junction differs from germline and may be a read error. The chain joins TRBV29-1 to TRBJ2-3, with D tentatively TRBD2 (7 bases). The CDR3 is 17 amino acids. Germline V gene sequence: CDR1 SQVTM, CDR2 ANQGSEA. In DNA, the CDR3 is TGCAGCGTCGTAAGGGGGGGGCGATTTTTTTCCACAGATACGCTGTATTTT. Protein sequence: CSVVRGGRFFSTDTLYF.

This clonotype appeared a single time. At one end, the junction sequence differs from germline, possibly due to a read error. The V call is TRBV20-1, the J call TRBJ1-1; D may be TRBD1 (5 bases). Germline values: CDR1 DFQATT, CDR2 SNEGSKA (reference sequence). The CDR3 contains 11 residues. The CDR3 loop reads CSAPTWGNASF. The CDR3 DNA sequence: TGCAGTGCCCCCACATGGGGGAATGCTTCCTTT.

To note about this clonotype: In this CDR3 the conserved last residue, phenylalanine or tryptophan, is missing, so a read error is likely. V gene TRBV6-6 combines with J gene TRBJ1-1, with 9 bases that match TRBD1. Germline V gene lookup returns CDR1 MNHNY and CDR2 SVGAGI (reference sequence). V dropped 10 bases and J dropped 0; count of bases not matched to a gene: 9. The CDR3 runs to 15 residues. The CDR3 nucleotides read TGTGCCAACAGACCGGGACAGGGAATGAACACTGAAGCTTTCTGT. This gives the protein CANRPGQGMNTEAFC.

About this clonotype: Since the CDR3 does not end with the conserved phenylalanine or tryptophan, this likely comes from a read error. This chain uses TRBV6-5 with TRBJ2-4, with 12 bases identical to TRBD2. The germline V gene encodes CDR1 MNHEY and CDR2 SVGAGI. The CDR3 runs to 14 residues. CDR3 protein: CASTTSGGKNIQYS. In DNA form, the CDR3 reads TGTGCCAGCACTACTAGCGGGGGGAAAAACATACAGTACTCC.

Notes on this clonotype: An end of the junction differs from the germline gene, which may be a read error. The CDR3 region has the DNA TGTGCCAGCAACCAAGGACCCGATTATGGCTACACCTTC. Protein sequence: CASNQGPDYGYTF. The rearrangement joins TRBV14 to TRBJ1-2; D ambiguous. The CDR3 consists of 13 residues. CDR1 is SGHDN, CDR2 FVKESK, per germline.

This clonotype has only a few counts. This may be a read error: a much more frequent sequence differs by one nucleotide. The V gene is TRBV10-3, the J gene TRBJ2-7; D is tentatively TRBD1 or TRBD2 (6 bases each). The CDR3 is 13 amino acids. V was clipped by 5 bases and J by 6 bases, with 14 bases between them. Germline CDR1 and CDR2: ENHRY and SYGVKD. CDR3 in DNA: TGTGCCATCAGTATCGAAGGGGGAGGCGAGCAGTACTTC. It translates to CAISIEGGGEQYF.

This clonotype was seen just once. At one end the junction does not follow the germline gene, possibly because of a read error. The gene calls are TRBV15 and TRBJ2-7; D is possibly TRBD2 (6 bases). The CDR3 covers 17 residues. Germline V lookup: CDR1 LNHNV, CDR2 YYDKDF (reference sequence). CDR3 nucleotides: TGTGCCACCAACAGAAGGGGAGGATCCATCAACTCCTACGAGCGGTACTTC. Translating it yields CATNRRGGSINSYERYF.

Details on this clonotype: It is likely a read error, because the conserved phenylalanine at the end of the CDR3 is missing. This chain joins TRBV29-1 and TRBJ2-6, with TRBD1 matching 7 bases. This CDR3 spans 15 amino acids. Germline assignment: CDR1 SQVTM and CDR2 ANQGSEA. The junction had 6 bases not matched to a gene; V was cut back by 5 bases and J by 2 bases. This CDR3 reads CSVTQGLTGANVLTL. CDR3 bases: TGCAGCGTTACACAGGGGCTGACTGGGGCCAACGTCCTGACTCTC.

As to this clonotype: The germline gene is not matched at one end of the junction; a read error may be the cause. V and J are TRBV28 and TRBJ2-3, with no clear D. Looked up from germline, CDR1 is MDHEN and CDR2 is SYDVKM. The CDR3 runs to 14 residues. The CDR3 coding sequence is TGTGCCAGCAGTTTAACCACGCCCACAGATACGCAATATTTT. Translated: CASSLTTPTDTQYF. Supplemented by reference TRBV28 and TRBJ2-3, the full variable domain reads DVKVTQSSRYLVKRTGEKVFLECVQDMDHENMFWYRQDPGLGLRLIYFSYDVKMKEKGDIPEGYSVSREKKERFSLILESASTNQTSMYLCASSLTTPTDTQYFGPGTRLTVL.

The chain links TRBV7-9 to TRBJ2-4, with 8 bases fitting TRBD1. Trimming cost V 7 bases and J 4 bases; bases outside gene matches: 9. Germline CDR1 reads SEHNR; CDR2 reads FQNEAQ (reference sequence). The CDR3 has 15 residues. For the CDR3, the DNA is TGTGCCAGCATAGATGACAGGGGACCGAAAAACATTCAGTACTTC. Translated, it gives CASIDDRGPKNIQYF.

Remarks on this clonotype: An end of the junction does not agree with germline; a read error may underlie this. This chain connects TRBV2 to TRBJ2-7; TRBD1 is a possible D gene (6 bases). The CDR3 covers 12 residues. The germline V gene has CDR1 SNHLY and CDR2 FYNNEI. In nucleotides, the CDR3 is TGTGTCAGCAGTCAAGGGGGCTACGAGCAGTACTTC. It is translated as CVSSQGGYEQYF.